This T cell receptor beta chain is from a study of T cells in Graves' hyperthyroidism and ophthalmopathy. Among the patients, aged 18 to 65, hyperthyroidism was newly diagnosed and had lasted under 2 months. Investigators excluded patients with uncontrolled infection, other autoimmune disease, pregnancy or lactation. Overall study results and limits: Ophthalmopathy and stable hyperthyroidism were separated by a 13 V-J model. Most clonotypes that expanded in the thyroid above 0.001 also showed up in blood.

A note on this clonotype: What it recognizes is unknown.

V was cut by 2 bases and J by 3 bases, with 10 bases left in between. The CDR3 length is 14 residues. CDR1 is SQVTM, CDR2 ANQGSEA, per germline. TCR beta CDR3 regions were amplified from RNA. HTBI primers were the set used in a first-round RT-PCR of the TCR CDR3. Via MiXCR, TCRdb re-called the multiplex PCR reads, giving one row per CDR3 protein. The profile covers roughly 580,000 distinct CDR3 sequences, with 40% to 55% appearing a single time and 8.2% taken by the ten largest. Material for sequencing was peripheral blood or thyroid tissue (not recorded which). The chain combines TRBV29-1 with TRBJ2-2, with D possibly matching TRBD2 (6 bases). The sequence derives from a woman between 18 and 29 years old with Graves' hyperthyroidism. CDR3 sequence (DNA): TGCAGCGTTGAACCGGGGGATTACACCGGGGAGCTGTTTTTT. Amino acids: CSVEPGDYTGELFF.